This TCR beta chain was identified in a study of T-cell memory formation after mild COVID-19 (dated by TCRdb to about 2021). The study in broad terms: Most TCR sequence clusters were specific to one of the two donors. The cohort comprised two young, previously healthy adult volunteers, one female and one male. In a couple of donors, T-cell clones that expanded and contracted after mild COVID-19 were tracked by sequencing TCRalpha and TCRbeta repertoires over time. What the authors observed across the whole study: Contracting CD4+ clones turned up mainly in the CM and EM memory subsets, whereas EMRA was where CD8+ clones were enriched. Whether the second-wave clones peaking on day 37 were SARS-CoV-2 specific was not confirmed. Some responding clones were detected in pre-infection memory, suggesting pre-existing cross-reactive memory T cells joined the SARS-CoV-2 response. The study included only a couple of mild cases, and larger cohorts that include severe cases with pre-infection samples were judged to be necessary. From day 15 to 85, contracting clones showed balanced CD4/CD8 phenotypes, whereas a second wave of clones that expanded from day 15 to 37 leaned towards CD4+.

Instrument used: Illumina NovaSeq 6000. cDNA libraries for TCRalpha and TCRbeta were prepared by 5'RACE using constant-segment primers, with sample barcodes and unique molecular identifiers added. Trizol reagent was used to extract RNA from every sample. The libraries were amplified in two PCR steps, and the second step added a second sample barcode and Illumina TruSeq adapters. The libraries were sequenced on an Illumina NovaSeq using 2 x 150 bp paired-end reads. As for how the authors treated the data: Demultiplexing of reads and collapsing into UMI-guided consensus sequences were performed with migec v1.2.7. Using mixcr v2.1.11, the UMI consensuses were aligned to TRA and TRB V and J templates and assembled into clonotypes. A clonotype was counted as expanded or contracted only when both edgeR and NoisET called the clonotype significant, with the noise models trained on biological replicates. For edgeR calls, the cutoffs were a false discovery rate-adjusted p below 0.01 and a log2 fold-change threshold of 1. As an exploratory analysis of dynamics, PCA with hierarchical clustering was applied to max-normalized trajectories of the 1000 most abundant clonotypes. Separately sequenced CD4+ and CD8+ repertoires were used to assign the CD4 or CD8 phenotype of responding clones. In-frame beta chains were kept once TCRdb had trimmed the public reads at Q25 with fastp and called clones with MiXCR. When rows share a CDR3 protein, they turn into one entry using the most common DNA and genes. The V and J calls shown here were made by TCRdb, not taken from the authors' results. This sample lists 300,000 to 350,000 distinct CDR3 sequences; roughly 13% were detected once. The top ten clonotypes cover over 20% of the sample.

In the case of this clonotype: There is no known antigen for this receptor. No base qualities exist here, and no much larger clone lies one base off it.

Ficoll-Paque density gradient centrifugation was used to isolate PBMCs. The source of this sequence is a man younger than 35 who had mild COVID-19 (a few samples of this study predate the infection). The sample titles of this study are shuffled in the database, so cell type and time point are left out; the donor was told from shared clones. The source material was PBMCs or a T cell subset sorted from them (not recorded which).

The sequence in DNA is TGTGCCAGCAGGGACGTTGAGCAGTACTTC. Translated, it gives CASRDVEQYF. The chain is encoded by TRBV6-2 or TRBV6-3 joined to TRBJ2-7, with no confident D gene call. Trimming at the junction amounts to 6 bases on V and 7 bases on J, and the germline ends lie 7 bases apart. CDR1 is given as MNHEY and CDR2 as SVGEGT, both from the germline V gene. The CDR3 sequence holds 10 residues, the cysteine and phenylalanine included. Of the read, only the CDR3 DNA is kept; its 30 bases are in frame from base 1.